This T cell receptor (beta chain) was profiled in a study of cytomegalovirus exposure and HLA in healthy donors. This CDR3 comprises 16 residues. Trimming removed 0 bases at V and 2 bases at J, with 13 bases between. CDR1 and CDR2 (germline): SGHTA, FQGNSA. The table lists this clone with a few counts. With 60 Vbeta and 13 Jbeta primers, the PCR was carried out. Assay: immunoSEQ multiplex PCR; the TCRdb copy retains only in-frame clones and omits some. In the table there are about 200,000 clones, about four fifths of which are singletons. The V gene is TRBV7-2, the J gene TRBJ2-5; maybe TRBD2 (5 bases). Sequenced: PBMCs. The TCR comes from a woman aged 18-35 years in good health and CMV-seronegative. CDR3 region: CASSLASRGGQETQYF. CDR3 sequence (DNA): TGTGCCAGCAGCTTAGCGTCGCGAGGAGGACAAGAGACCCAGTACTTC.